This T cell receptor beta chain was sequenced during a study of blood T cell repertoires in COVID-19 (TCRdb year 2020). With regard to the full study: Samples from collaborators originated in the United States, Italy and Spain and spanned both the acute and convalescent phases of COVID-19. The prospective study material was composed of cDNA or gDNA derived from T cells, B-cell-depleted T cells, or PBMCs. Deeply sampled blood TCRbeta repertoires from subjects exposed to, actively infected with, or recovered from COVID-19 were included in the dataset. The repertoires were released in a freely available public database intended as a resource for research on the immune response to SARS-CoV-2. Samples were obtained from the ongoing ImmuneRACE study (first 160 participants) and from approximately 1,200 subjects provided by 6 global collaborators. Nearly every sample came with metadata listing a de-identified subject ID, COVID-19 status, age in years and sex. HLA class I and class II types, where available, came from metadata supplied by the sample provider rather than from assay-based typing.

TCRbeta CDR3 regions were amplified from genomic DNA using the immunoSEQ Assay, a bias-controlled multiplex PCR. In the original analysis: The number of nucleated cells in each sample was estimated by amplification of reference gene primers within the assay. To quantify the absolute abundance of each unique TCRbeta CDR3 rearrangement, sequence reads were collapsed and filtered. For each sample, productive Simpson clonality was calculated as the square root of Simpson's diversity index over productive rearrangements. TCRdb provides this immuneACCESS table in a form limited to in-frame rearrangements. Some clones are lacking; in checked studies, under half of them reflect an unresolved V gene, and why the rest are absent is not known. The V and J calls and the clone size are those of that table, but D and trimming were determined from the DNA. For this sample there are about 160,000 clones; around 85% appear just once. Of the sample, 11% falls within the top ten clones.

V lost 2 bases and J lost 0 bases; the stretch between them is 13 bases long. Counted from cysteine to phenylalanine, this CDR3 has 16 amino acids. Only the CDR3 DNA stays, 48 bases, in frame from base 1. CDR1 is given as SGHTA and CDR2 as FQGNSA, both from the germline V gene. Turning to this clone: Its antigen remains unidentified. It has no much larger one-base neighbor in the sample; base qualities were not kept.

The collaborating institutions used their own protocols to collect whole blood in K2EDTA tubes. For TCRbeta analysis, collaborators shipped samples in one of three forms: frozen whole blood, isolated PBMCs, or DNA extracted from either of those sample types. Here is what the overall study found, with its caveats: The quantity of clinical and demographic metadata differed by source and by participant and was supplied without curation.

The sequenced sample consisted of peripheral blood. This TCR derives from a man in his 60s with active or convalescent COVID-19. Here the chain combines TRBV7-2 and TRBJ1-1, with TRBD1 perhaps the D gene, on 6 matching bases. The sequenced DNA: TGTGCCAGCAGCTTACCGCAGGGGAAAGTGAACACTGAAGCTTTCTTT. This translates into CASSLPQGKVNTEAFF.